This is a list of T cell receptor beta chains from one sample in a study of monozygotic twins with inflammatory bowel disease. TCRdb re-called the 5' RACE reads; one entry per CDR3 protein, DNA not given. The sample holds some 400,000 distinct CDR3 sequences. The sequencing input was blood. These receptors all stem from a human donor with ulcerative colitis or Crohn's disease, or a healthy co-twin of an affected twin (not recorded which). The CDR3 runs from the conserved cysteine through the conserved F or W.

V gene	J gene	CDR3 protein
TRBV27	TRBJ2-7	CARSWSECSYEQYF
TRBV5-6	TRBJ2-7	CASSLGGTGFYEQYF
TRBV7-2	TRBJ1-5	CASRGDRFEQPQHF
TRBV5-1	TRBJ2-7	CASSLAGGFSYEQYF
TRBV3-1	TRBJ2-7	CASRAGDNEQYF
TRBV6-6	TRBJ1-5	CASSPNQPQHF
TRBV7-6	TRBJ2-3	CASSVTDTQYF
TRBV5-1	TRBJ2-7	CASSFRDTSSGSYEQYF
TRBV2	TRBJ1-1	CASIQARSEAFF
TRBV6-2/TRBV6-3	TRBJ2-3	CASSYSELVTDTQYF
TRBV18	TRBJ2-4	CASSPAGIGNIQYF
TRBV4-1	TRBJ2-7	CAISPGTGVVAGGYEQYF
TRBV7-9	TRBJ2-7	CASSLALDEQYF
TRBV5-5	TRBJ1-5	CASSRLLDRSNQPQHF
TRBV25-1	TRBJ1-4	CAAATNEKLFF
TRBV20-1	TRBJ2-7	CSARKGGRQYEQYF
TRBV27	TRBJ2-7	CASGLTGEEYF
TRBV7-2	TRBJ2-7	CASSKASTSYEQYF
TRBV6-5	TRBJ1-1	CASSYSRQGLNTEAFF
TRBV6-5	TRBJ1-3	CASSYDGVSRNTIYF
TRBV7-2	TRBJ2-5	CASSREAGLTRTQYF
TRBV5-6	TRBJ2-1	CASSGLAGGGQFF
TRBV6-1	TRBJ2-1	CASSETTHSYNEQFF
TRBV5-1	TRBJ2-2	CASSLGLEAGELFF
TRBV7-6	TRBJ2-2	CASRPAGGYTGELFF
TRBV5-1	TRBJ2-1	CASSLAIAGGGDEQFF
TRBV4-1	TRBJ1-2	CASSQPTGKVYGYTF
TRBV12-3/TRBV12-4	TRBJ2-7	CASSLGDVYEQYF
TRBV12-3/TRBV12-4	TRBJ2-5	CASSRLAGVGETQYF
TRBV30	TRBJ2-5	CAWSHGGEETQYF
TRBV5-1	TRBJ2-2	CASSLALRGTGELFF
TRBV7-2	TRBJ2-5	CASSLVSARGRQETQYF
TRBV10-3	TRBJ2-3	CAISGRPTDTQYF
TRBV7-2	TRBJ2-7	CASSWDVGLRNEQYF
TRBV5-1	TRBJ2-7	CASSHGTASGYEQYF
TRBV25-1	TRBJ1-5	CASSGPETGGQNQPQHF
TRBV7-9	TRBJ1-1	CASSLARDRDEAFF
TRBV4-2	TRBJ2-3	CASSQVTGQGGDTQYF
TRBV7-2	TRBJ2-1	CASSLAPGTPGANEQFF
TRBV9	TRBJ2-3	CASSVGGSNTDTQYF
TRBV5-1	TRBJ2-1	CASSSTATTYNEQFF
TRBV27	TRBJ1-6	CASSLHTGEAYSPLHF
TRBV12-3/TRBV12-4	TRBJ2-7	CASSPLGSSSYEQYF
TRBV20-1	TRBJ2-3	CSAPGAGGGDTQYF
TRBV18	TRBJ1-5	CASSRGSNNQPQHF
TRBV7-9	TRBJ2-1	CASSLGGSSGYNEQFF
TRBV14	TRBJ1-1	CASSQAPTNAFF
TRBV7-3	TRBJ2-1	CASSLAGDSSYNEQFF
TRBV18	TRBJ1-1	CAGSGTGNTEAFF
TRBV6-1	TRBJ2-5	CASRRTGVGEETQYF
TRBV12-3/TRBV12-4	TRBJ2-1	CASSSRGVEQFF
TRBV5-6	TRBJ2-7	CASSLGVYSGGEQYF